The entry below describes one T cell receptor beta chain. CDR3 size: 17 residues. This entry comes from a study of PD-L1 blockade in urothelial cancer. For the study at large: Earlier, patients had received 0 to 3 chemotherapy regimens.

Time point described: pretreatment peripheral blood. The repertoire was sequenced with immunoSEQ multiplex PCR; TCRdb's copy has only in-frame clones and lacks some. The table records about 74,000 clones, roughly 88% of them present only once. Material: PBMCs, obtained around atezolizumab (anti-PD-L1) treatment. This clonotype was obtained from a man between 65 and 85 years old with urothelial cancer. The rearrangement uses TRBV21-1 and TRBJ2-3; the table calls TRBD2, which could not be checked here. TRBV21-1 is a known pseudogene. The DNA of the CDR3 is TGTGCCAGAAGAAGGGGCGGGAGGGCTAGAAGCACAGATACGCAGTATTTT. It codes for CARRRGGRARSTDTQYF.